These 9 T cell receptor beta chains share one sample of origin, sequenced in a study of T cell responses to AZD1222 COVID-19 vaccine (TCRdb year 2021). Libraries were built with the immunoSEQ multiplex PCR assay. The table comes from immuneACCESS by way of TCRdb, which keeps in-frame sequences with V and J called. Part of the clones is missing from these tables; in studies checked, under half for an unresolved V gene and the rest for unknown reasons. The sample table contains around 81,000 clones; only one count was recorded for approximately 89% of them. The leading ten clones occupy roughly 8% of the sample. Sample time point, as interpreted from the label and publication: about 28 days (+/-7) after the second vaccine dose. Source: peripheral blood, taken 28 days after the second AZD1222 dose. These TCRs come from an adult who received the AZD1222 COVID-19 vaccine.

J is TRBJ1-2 and V is TRBV6-5; possible D gene TRBD1, 5 bases. Trimming shortened V by 6 bases and J by 7 bases, and 15 bases separated the two germline ends. CDR3 size: 13 residues. Per germline, CDR1 MNHEY and CDR2 SVGAGI. The CDR3 spells CASSPTTVGGYTF. The CDR3 DNA sequence: TGTGCCAGCAGCCCCACGACAGTCGGTGGCTACACCTTC.

The chain has TRBV6-5 and TRBJ1-1; D unclear. The CDR3 is 15 amino acids. The ends were cut back, 7 bases at V and 6 bases at J, with 21 bases in the middle. Per the germline V gene, CDR1 is MNHEY and CDR2 is SVGAGI. This CDR3 is CASILTGRGRSEAFF. CDR3 coding DNA: TGTGCCAGCATCCTCACCGGGCGGGGAAGGTCTGAAGCTTTCTTT.

The chain carries TRBV6-2 or TRBV6-3 and TRBJ2-1, with D maybe TRBD2 (6 bases). The CDR3 has 16 amino acids. Per the germline V gene, CDR1 is MNHEY and CDR2 is SVGEGT. Trimming pared 6 bases from V and 3 bases from J, leaving 18 bases between. As DNA, the CDR3 is TGTGCCAGCAGCCCTCGAGTCGGGGGTTACTACAATGAGCAGTTCTTC. This sequence encodes CASSPRVGGYYNEQFF.

This clone has only one observation. The gene calls are TRBV7-6 and TRBJ1-5; weak D call: TRBD1 (5 bases). Germline CDR1 SGHVS, CDR2 FNYEAQ. The CDR3 covers 15 residues. Trimming removed 0 bases from V and 2 bases from J, with 8 bases in between. The CDR3 DNA sequence: TGTGCCAGCAGCTTAGCGGGGGAAGGCAATCAGCCCCAGCATTTT. Residues: CASSLAGEGNQPQHF.

With respect to this clone: Other nucleotide sequences from this sample produce the same CDR3. This chain joins TRBV19 and TRBJ2-1, with 9 bases aligning to TRBD2. J was trimmed by 4 bases and V by 0 bases; bases with no gene match: 4. CDR1 and CDR2 (germline): LNHDA, SQIVND (reference sequence). The CDR3 is 16 amino acids. In DNA form, the CDR3 reads TGTGCCAGTAGTATAGATCGTAGCGGGAGTTACAATGAGCAGTTCTTC. Amino acids: CASSIDRSGSYNEQFF.

The rearrangement uses TRBV7-2 and TRBJ2-2; 8 bases map to TRBD2. The germline CDR1 and CDR2 sequences are SGHTA and FQGNSA. This CDR3 spans 15 amino acids. With V trimmed by 6 bases and J by 4 bases, 7 bases remained unmatched. In nucleotides, the CDR3 is TGTGCCAGCAGGCCAGCGGGAGTTTTCACCGGGGAGCTGTTTTTT. This codes for CASRPAGVFTGELFF.

The chain carries TRBV27 and TRBJ2-6, with D maybe TRBD1 (7 bases). The CDR3 is made up of 17 amino acids. Germline values: CDR1 MNHEY, CDR2 SMNVEV (reference sequence). Between the trimmed V and J ends, which lost 3 bases and 0 bases, there was a span of 12 bases. Here the CDR3 reads CASSLWRGPSGANVLTF. The CDR3 coding sequence is TGTGCCAGCAGTTTGTGGAGGGGGCCCTCTGGGGCCAACGTCCTGACTTTC.

The chain links TRBV12-3 or TRBV12-4 to TRBJ2-7; D is ambiguous. The ends were cut back, 6 bases at V and 4 bases at J, with 7 bases in the middle. The CDR3 is 11 residues long. The DNA of the CDR3 is TGTGCCAGCAGCCTACAGTACGAGCAGTACTTC. Translation gives CASSLQYEQYF.

This rearrangement joins TRBV25-1 to TRBJ1-1; D is unclear. The CDR3 is 11 residues long. V lost 4 bases and J lost 5, with 5 bases in between. Per germline, CDR1 MGHDK and CDR2 SYGVNS. CDR3 coding DNA: TGTGCCAGCAGTGCCCTAACTGAAGCTTTCTTT. Protein product: CASSALTEAFF.